This entry describes one T cell receptor beta chain. No antigen is known for it. This entry is derived from a study of CD8 T cells in ankylosing spondylitis. Study-wide findings and caveats: For ankylosing spondylitis blood, a TCR beta motif of fewer than 10 highly homologous variants appeared characteristic.

V lost 7 bases, J lost 4 bases, and 5 bases stayed unmatched. The CDR3 sequence is 14 residues long. TCRdb re-called the 5' RACE reads with MiXCR, one entry per CDR3 protein. The profile covers approximately 340,000 distinct CDR3 sequences, with roughly 15% appearing a single time and approximately 1.1% taken by the ten largest. The chain uses TRBV12-3 or TRBV12-4 and TRBJ2-7, with TRBD1 matching over 12 bases. Sequencing was carried out using blood, either unsorted or a sorted T cell fraction (not recorded which). The clonotype was recovered from a male donor with ankylosing spondylitis or in good health (not recorded which). CDR3 in DNA: TGTGCCAGCACCAGGGACAGGGGGCTTTACGAGCAGTACTTC. Protein: CASTRDRGLYEQYF.